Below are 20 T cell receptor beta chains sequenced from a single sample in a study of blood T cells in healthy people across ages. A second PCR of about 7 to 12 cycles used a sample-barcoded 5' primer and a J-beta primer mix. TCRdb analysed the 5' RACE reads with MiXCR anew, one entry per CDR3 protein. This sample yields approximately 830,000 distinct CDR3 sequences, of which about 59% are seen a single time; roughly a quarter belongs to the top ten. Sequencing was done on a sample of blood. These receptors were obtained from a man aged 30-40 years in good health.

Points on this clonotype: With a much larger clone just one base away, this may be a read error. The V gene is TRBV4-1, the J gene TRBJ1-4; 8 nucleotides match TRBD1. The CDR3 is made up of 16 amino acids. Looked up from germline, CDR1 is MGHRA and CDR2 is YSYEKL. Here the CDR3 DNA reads TGCGCCAGCAACCAAGGGCGGACAGGGAAGTTTGAAAAACTGTTTTTT. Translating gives CASNQGRTGKFEKLFF.

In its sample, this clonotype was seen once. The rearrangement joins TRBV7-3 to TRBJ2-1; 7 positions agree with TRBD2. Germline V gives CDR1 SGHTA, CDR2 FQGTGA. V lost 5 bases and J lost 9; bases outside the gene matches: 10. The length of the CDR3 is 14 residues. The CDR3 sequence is CASSPAAGRGEQFF. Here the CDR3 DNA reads TGTGCCAGCAGCCCAGCGGCAGGGAGGGGTGAGCAGTTCTTC.

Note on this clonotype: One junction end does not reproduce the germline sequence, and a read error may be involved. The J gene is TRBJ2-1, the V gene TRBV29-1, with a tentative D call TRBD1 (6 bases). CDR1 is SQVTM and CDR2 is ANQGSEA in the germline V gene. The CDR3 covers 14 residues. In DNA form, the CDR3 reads TGCAGCGTTGAAGGGGGGCAGGCTTACAATGAGCGGTTCTTC. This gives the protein CSVEGGQAYNERFF.

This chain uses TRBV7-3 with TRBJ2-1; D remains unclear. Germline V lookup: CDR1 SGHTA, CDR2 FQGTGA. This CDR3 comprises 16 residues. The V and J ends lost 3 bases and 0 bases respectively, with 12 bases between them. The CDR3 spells CASSFEASTSYNEQFF. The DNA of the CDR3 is TGTGCCAGCAGCTTTGAAGCCTCTACCTCCTACAATGAGCAGTTCTTC.

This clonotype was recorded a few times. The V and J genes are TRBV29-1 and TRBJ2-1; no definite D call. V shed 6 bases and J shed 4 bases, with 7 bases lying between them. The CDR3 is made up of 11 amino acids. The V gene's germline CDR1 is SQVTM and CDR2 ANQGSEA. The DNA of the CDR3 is TGCAGCGTCGATTCATACAATGAGCAGTTCTTC. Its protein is CSVDSYNEQFF.

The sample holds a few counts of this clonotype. DNA of the CDR3: TGTGCCAGCAGCCAAGGAGGAGGGAACTATGGCTACACCTTC. Encoded protein: CASSQGGGNYGYTF. V is TRBV14 and J is TRBJ1-2; D gene unclear. Germline V CDR1 and CDR2: SGHDN, FVKESK. Trimming removed 1 base from V and 2 bases from J, with 8 bases in between. The CDR3 runs 14 residues.

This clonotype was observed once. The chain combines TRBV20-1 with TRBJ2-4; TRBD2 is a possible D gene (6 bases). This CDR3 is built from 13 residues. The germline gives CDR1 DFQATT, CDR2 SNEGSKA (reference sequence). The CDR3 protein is CKAGGTTAAGQYF. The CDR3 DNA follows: TGCAAAGCTGGGGGGACGACCGCTGCGGGTCAGTACTTC.

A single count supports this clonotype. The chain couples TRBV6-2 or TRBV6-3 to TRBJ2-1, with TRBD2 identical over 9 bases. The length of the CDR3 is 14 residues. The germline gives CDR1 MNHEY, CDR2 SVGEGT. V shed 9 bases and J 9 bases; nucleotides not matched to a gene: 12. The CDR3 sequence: CASGPSAGGREQFF. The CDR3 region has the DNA TGTGCCAGTGGACCGTCGGCGGGGGGGCGTGAGCAGTTCTTC.

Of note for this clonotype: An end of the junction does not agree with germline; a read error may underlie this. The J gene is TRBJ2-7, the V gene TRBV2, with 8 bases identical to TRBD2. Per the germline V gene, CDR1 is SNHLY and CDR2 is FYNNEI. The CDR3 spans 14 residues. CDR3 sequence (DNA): TGTGCCAGCGGTGACCCCGGGGGGGCCGTAGAGCAGTACTTC. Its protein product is CASGDPGGAVEQYF.

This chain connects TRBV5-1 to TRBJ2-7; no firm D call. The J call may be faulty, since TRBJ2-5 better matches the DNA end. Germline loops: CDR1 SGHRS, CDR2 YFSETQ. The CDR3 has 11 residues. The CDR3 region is CASPIRETQYF. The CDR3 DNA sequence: TGCGCCAGCCCCATTAGAGAGACCCAGTACTTC.

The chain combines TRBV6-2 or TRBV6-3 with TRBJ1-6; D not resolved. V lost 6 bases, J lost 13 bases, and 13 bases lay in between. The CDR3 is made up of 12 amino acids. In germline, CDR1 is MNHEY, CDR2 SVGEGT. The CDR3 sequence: CASRLEGRPLHF. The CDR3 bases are TGTGCCAGCAGACTGGAGGGTAGGCCCCTCCACTTT.

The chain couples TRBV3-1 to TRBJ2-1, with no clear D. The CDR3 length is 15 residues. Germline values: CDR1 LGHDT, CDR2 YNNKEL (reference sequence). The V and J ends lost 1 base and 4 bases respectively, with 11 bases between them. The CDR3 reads CASSQGSTHYNEQFF. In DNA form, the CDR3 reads TGTGCCAGCAGCCAAGGCAGTACCCATTACAATGAGCAGTTCTTC.

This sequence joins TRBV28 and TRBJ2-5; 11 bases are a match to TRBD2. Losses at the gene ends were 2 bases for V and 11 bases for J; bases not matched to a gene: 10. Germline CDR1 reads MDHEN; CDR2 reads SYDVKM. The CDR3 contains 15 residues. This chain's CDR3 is CASSLPSGGQHEQYF. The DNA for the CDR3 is TGTGCCAGCAGTTTACCTAGCGGGGGGCAACATGAGCAGTACTTC.

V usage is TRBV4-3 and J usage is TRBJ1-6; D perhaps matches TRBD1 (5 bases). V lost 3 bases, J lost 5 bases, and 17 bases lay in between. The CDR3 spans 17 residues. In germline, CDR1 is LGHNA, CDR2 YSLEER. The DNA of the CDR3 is TGCGCCAGCAGCCAGGGCAAGGTGGGACGGAATAATTCACCCCTCCACTTT. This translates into CASSQGKVGRNNSPLHF.

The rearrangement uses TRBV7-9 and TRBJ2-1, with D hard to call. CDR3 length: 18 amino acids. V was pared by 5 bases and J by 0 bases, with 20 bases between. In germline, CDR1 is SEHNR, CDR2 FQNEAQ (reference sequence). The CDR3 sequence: CASSPSLISAISYNEQFF. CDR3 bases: TGTGCCAGCAGCCCCTCGTTAATAAGTGCCATCTCCTACAATGAGCAGTTCTTC.

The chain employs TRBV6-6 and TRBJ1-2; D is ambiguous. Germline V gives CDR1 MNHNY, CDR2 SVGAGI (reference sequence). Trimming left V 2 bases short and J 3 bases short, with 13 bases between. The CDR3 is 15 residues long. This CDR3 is CASSYQGRSYYGYTF. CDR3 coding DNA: TGTGCCAGCAGTTACCAAGGGCGCAGCTACTATGGCTACACCTTC.

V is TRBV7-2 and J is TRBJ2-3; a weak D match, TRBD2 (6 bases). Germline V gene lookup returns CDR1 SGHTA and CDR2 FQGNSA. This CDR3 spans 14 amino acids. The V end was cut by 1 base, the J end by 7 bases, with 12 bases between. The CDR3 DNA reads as TGTGCCAGCAGCTTAGGACTAGAAACAAATACGCAGTATTTT. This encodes CASSLGLETNTQYF.

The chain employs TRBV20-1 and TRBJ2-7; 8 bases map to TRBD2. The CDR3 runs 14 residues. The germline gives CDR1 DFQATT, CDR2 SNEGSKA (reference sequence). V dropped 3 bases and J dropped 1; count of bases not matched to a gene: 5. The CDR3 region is CSARCGGRSYEQYF. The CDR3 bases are TGCAGTGCTAGGTGCGGGGGGAGATCCTACGAGCAGTACTTC.

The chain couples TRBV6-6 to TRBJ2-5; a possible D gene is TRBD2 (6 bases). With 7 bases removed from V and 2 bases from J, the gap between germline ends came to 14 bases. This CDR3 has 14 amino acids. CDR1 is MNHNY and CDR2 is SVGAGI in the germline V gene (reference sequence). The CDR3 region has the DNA TGTGCCAGCAAACTCGGACGGGGGCAAGAGACCCAGTACTTC. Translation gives CASKLGRGQETQYF.

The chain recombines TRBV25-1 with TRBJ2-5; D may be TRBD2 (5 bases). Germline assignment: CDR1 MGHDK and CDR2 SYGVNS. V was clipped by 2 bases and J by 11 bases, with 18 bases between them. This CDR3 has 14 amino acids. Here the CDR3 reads CASSEGLTKGEQYF. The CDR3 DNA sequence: TGTGCCAGCAGTGAAGGACTGACCAAGGGTGAGCAGTACTTC. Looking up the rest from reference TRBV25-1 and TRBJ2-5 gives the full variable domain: EADIYQTPRYLVIGTGKKITLECSQTMGHDKMYWYQQDPGMELHLIHYSYGVNSTEKGDLSSESTVSRIRTEHFPLTLESARPSHTSQYLCASSEGLTKGEQYFGPGTRLLVL.